The sample holds a few counts of the clone carrying this T cell receptor (beta chain). These data belong to a study of blood T cell repertoires in COVID-19. In the study overall: Samples representing acute and convalescent COVID-19 were sourced from the United States, Italy and Spain. From T cells, B-cell-depleted T cells, or PBMCs came the material, which was cDNA or gDNA.

As originally analysed: Nucleated cell counts were estimated from reference gene primer amplification. The protocol was immunoSEQ multiplex PCR, while the TCRdb copy is restricted to in-frame clones and leaves out a portion. V and J calls and clone size are as listed in that table; D and trimming were resolved from the DNA. The sample records 100,000 to 150,000 clones, roughly four fifths being singletons. Germline V lookup: CDR1 SGDLS, CDR2 YYNGEE. With 1 base clipped from V and 1 base from J, the junction kept 0 bases outside the gene matches. This CDR3 contains 15 residues. Material: peripheral blood. This receptor was taken from a man in his 60s with acute or convalescent COVID-19. J is TRBJ2-3 and V is TRBV9; the match to TRBD2 covers 10 bases. CDR3 sequence: CASSVLAGGTDTQYF. DNA for the CDR3: TGTGCCAGCAGCGTACTAGCGGGGGGCACAGATACGCAGTATTTT.